The present T cell receptor (beta chain) was sequenced within a study of T cells in Graves' hyperthyroidism and ophthalmopathy (dated by TCRdb to the late 2010s). Concerning the study at large: A discovery cohort of about a hundred patients, approximately 45 with Graves' ophthalmopathy and 57 with stable Graves' hyperthyroidism, was used to find distinguishing TCR V-J signatures. Prospective prediction of ophthalmopathy was tested in an independent validation cohort of 18 to 20 hyperthyroidism patients and some 17 patients who later progressed to ophthalmopathy. The 75 to 100 discovery patients were randomly divided into training and test sets at a 7:3 ratio. In several Graves' hyperthyroidism patients, the study also compared T-cell repertoires from thyroid tissue with T-cell repertoires from blood. After sampling, hyperthyroidism patients received methimazole starting at 30 mg daily, and ophthalmopathy patients received high-dose intravenous methylprednisolone. According to the paper, TCR Vbeta CDR3 sequencing was carried out on 135 peripheral blood samples, which came from fewer than 50 ophthalmopathy, approximately 78 hyperthyroidism and about 17 progressor patients.

Stable Graves' hyperthyroidism was defined as the absence of progression to ophthalmopathy over 18 months of follow-up. The hyperthyroidism patients were between 18 and 65 years old and newly diagnosed, with a disease duration of less than 2 months. The study excluded patients with uncontrolled infections, other autoimmune diseases, pregnancy or lactation. Diagnoses were established on the basis of clinical symptoms, serum thyroxine and TRAb, thyroid ultrasound, and orbital computed tomography. Total RNA was extracted using Trizol reagent, and RNA quality was assessed on an Agilent 2100 Bioanalyzer. Only a few counts were recorded for this clonotype. Its antigen is currently not known. Base quality data are lacking; no much larger clone is found one base away. The TCR beta CDR3 regions were amplified from the RNA transcripts. The first round of RT-PCR for the TCR CDR3 was performed with the HTBI primer set and the Qiagen OneStep RT-PCR kit. Libraries were constructed in a second round of multiplex PCR, after which size selection and purification were performed. Paired-end sequencing of the libraries was performed with 100 bp reads on an Illumina HiSeq2000. The authors' analysis ran thus. SOAPnuke was used to process the raw data, with reads discarded if the reads contained adapters or uncalled bases, had a mean Phred below 15, or lacked an exact constant-primer or identifier match. COPE v1.2.5 was used to merge high-quality paired reads, and clonotypes were defined as unique nucleotide sequences. MiTCR v1.1 was used to align clonotypes to the IMGT TRBV, TRBD and TRBJ reference segments. Only V-J combinations with frequency above 0.0001, covering about 99% of repertoires, were analysed. A TCS score was defined as the ratio of F50 (clonal expansion) to E x V (chaos), with BLOSUM62-based TCRdist applied between CDR3 peptides within each V-J. Welch's t-statistics and random forest reduced 500 to 650 V-J features to fewer than 15, which were used in a naive Bayes classifier (R e1071). Clones were called with MiXCR by TCRdb after fastp trimmed the public reads at Q25, and only in-frame beta chains were retained. Rows merge per CDR3 protein into single entries with the most common DNA and genes. These V and J calls rely on TCRdb rather than the paper's analysis. In all, the sample holds approximately 590,000 distinct CDR3 sequences, and around 42% of those were seen once. Clones ranked in the top ten supply roughly 8.2% of the sample.

Inclusive of the bounding cysteine and phenylalanine, the CDR3 is 16 residues long. The entry retains the CDR3 DNA only, 48 bases that are in frame from base 1. Taken from the germline V gene (reference sequence), the CDR1 and CDR2 loops are SEHNR and FQNEAQ. V loses 5 bases at its end and J loses 5 bases; junction bases beyond the gene matches: 15. What the authors observed across the whole study: Ophthalmopathy was separated from stable hyperthyroidism by a 13 V-J signature model, with around 90% sensitivity and around 81% specificity obtained in cross-validation and 80%/75% obtained in testing. Blood samples also contained most of the expanded thyroid clonotypes (frequency above 0.001), which suggests that blood repertoires may reflect thyroid immune responses. No statistical method was used to set the sample size in advance, and investigators knew the group allocation. In validation, the model predicted progression to ophthalmopathy with approximately 71% sensitivity and approximately 78% specificity, a median of about 6 months before onset.

Material for sequencing was peripheral blood or thyroid tissue (not recorded which). The sequence was obtained from a woman between 18 and 29 years old with Graves' hyperthyroidism. Donor details come from another sample of the same person, matched by shared clones. The chain joins TRBV7-9 to TRBJ2-7; 7 middle bases align to TRBD1. The CDR3 protein: CASSQFRTGTKNEQYF. The DNA is TGTGCCAGCAGCCAATTCCGGACAGGAACGAAAAACGAGCAGTACTTC.